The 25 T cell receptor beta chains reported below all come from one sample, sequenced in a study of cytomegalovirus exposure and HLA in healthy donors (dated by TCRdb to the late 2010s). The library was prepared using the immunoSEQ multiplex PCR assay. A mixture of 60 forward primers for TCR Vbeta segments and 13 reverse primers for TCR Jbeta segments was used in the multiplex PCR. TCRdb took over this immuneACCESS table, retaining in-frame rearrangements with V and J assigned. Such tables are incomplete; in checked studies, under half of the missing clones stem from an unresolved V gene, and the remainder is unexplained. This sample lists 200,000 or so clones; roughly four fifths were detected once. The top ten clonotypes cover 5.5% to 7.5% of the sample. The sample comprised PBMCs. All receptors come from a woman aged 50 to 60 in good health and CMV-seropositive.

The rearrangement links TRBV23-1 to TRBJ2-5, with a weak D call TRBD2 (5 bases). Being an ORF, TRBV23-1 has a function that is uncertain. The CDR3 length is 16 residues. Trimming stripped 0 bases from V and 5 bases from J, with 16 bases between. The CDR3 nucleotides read TGCGCCAGCAGTCAATCGAGGGCGCAGGAAATGGAGACCCAGTACTTC. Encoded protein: CASSQSRAQEMETQYF.

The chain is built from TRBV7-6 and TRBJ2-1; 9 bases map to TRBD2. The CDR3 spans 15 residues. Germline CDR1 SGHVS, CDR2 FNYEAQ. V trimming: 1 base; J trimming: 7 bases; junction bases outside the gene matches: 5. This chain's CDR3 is CASSLGGRAENEQFF. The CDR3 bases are TGTGCCAGCAGCTTAGGCGGGAGGGCCGAAAATGAGCAGTTCTTC.

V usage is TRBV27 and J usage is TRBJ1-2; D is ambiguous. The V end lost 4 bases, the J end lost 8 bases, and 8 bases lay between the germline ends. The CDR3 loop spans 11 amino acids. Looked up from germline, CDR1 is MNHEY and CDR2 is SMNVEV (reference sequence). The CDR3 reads CASSSREGYTF. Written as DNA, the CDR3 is TGTGCCAGCAGTTCCCGCGAAGGCTACACCTTC.

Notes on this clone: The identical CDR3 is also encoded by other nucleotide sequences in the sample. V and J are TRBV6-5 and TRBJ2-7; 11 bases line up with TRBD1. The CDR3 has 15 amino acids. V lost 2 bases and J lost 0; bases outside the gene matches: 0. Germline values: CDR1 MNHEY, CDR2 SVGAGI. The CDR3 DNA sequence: TGTGCCAGCAGTTACGGGACAGGGGGCTCCTACGAGCAGTACTTC. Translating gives CASSYGTGGSYEQYF.

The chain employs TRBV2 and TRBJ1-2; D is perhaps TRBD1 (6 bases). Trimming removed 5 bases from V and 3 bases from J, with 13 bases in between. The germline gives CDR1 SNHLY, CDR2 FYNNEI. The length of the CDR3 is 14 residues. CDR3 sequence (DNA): TGTGCCAGCAGTCCATCAACAGGGTACTATGGCTACACCTTC. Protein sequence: CASSPSTGYYGYTF.

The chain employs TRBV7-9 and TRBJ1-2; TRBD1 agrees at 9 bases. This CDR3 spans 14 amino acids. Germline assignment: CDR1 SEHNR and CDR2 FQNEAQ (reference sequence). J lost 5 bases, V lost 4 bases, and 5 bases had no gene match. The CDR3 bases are TGTGCCAGCAGCTCGGACAGGGGACGTTATGGCTACACCTTC. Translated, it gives CASSSDRGRYGYTF. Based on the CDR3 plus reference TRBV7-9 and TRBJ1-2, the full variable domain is DTGVSQNPRHKITKRGQNVTFRCDPISEHNRLYWYRQTLGQGPEFLTYFQNEAQLEKSRLLSDRFSAERPKGSFSTLEIQRTEQGDSAMYLCASSSDRGRYGYTFGSGTRLTVV.

CDR3 region: CASSSSGDNTDTQYF. In DNA form, the CDR3 reads TGTGCCAGCAGCTCTAGCGGGGATAACACAGATACGCAGTATTTT. The chain is built from TRBV11-1 and TRBJ2-3; 9 bases fit TRBD2. From germline, CDR1 is SGHAT and CDR2 FQDESV (reference sequence). The CDR3 totals 15 residues. V gave up 4 bases and J gave up 2 bases; unmatched junction bases: 4.

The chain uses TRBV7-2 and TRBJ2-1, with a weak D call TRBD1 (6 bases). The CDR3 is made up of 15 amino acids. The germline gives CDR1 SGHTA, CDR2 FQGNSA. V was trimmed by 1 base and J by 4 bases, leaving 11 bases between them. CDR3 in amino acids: CASSLGTADYNEQFF. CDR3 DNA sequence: TGTGCCAGCAGCTTAGGGACAGCGGATTACAATGAGCAGTTCTTC.

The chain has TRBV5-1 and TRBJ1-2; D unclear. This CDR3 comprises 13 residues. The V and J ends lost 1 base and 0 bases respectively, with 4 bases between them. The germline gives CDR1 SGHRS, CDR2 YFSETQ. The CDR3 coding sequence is TGCGCCAGCAGCTTGCAGACTAACTATGGCTACACCTTC. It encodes CASSLQTNYGYTF.

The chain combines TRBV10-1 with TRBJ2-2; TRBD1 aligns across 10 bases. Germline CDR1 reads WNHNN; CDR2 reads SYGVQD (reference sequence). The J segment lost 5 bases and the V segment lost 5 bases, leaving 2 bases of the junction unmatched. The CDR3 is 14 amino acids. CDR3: CASSRGQGTGELFF. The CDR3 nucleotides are TGCGCCAGCAGTAGGGGACAGGGGACCGGGGAGCTGTTTTTT.

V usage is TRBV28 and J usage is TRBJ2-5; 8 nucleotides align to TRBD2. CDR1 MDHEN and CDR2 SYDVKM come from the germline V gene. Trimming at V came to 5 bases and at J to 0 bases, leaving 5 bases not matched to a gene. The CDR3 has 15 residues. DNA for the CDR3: TGTGCCAGCAGTGGTAGCGGGAAAAACCAAGAGACCCAGTACTTC. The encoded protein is CASSGSGKNQETQYF.

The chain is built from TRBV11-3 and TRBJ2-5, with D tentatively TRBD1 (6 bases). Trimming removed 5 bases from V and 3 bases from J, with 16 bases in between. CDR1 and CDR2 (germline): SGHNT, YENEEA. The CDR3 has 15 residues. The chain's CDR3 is CASSADSTVEETQYF. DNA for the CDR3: TGTGCCAGCAGCGCGGACAGCACAGTAGAAGAGACCCAGTACTTC.

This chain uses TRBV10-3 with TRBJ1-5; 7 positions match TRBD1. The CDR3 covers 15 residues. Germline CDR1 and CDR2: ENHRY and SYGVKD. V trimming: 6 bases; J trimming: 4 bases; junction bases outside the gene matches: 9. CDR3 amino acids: CAIRQGVEGNQPQHF. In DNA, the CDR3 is TGTGCCATCAGGCAGGGGGTGGAGGGTAATCAGCCCCAGCATTTT.

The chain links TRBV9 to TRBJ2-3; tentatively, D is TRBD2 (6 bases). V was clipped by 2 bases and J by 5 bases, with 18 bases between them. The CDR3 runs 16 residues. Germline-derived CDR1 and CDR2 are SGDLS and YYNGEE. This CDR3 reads CASSVRAGLRGDTQYF. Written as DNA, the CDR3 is TGTGCCAGCAGCGTTCGGGCGGGACTGAGGGGAGATACGCAGTATTTT.

In DNA, the CDR3 is TGTGCCACCAGCAGACTAATCGGAGTCCTAGTAAGGTCCGATGAGCAGTTCTTC. Protein: CATSRLIGVLVRSDEQFF. This chain uses TRBV15 with TRBJ2-1; D is ambiguous. This CDR3 contains 18 residues. V lost 2 bases, J lost 8 bases, and 25 bases lay in between. The germline gives CDR1 LNHNV, CDR2 YYDKDF (reference sequence).

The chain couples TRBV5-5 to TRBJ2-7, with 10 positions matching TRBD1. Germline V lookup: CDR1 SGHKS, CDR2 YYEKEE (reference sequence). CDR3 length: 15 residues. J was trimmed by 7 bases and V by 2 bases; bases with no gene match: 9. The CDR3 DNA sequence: TGTGCCAGCAGCTTAGCCGGGACAGGGGCCTTTGAGCAGTACTTC. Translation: CASSLAGTGAFEQYF.

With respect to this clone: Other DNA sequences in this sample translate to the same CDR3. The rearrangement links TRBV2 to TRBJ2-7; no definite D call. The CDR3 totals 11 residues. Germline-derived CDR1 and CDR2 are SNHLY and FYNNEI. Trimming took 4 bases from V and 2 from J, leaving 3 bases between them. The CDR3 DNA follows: TGTGCCAGCAGTGTCACCTACGAGCAGTACTTC. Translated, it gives CASSVTYEQYF.

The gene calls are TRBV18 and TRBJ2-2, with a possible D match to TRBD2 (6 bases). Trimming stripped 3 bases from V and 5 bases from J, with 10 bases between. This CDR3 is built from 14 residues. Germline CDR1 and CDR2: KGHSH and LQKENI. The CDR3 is CASSPGGRTGELFF. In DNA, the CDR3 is TGTGCCAGCTCACCGGGGGGACGGACCGGGGAGCTGTTTTTT. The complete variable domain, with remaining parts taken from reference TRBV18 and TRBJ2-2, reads NAGVMQNPRHLVRRRGQEARLRCSPMKGHSHVYWYRQLPEEGLKFMVYLQKENIIDESGMPKERFSAEFPKEGPSILRIQQVVRGDSAAYFCASSPGGRTGELFFGEGSRLTVL.

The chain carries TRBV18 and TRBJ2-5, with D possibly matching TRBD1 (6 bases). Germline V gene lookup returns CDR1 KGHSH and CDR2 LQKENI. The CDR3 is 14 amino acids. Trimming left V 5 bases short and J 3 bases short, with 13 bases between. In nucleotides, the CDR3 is TGTGCCAGCTCAGTTGGGGCAGGGGAAGAGACCCAGTACTTC. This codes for CASSVGAGEETQYF.

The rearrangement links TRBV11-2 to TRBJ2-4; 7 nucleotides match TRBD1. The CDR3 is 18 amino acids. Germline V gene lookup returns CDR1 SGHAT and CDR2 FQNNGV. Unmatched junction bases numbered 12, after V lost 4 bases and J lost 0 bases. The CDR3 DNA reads TGTGCCAGCAGCTCAACCCCGGGACAGTCCCTAGCCAAAAACATTCAGTACTTC. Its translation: CASSSTPGQSLAKNIQYF.

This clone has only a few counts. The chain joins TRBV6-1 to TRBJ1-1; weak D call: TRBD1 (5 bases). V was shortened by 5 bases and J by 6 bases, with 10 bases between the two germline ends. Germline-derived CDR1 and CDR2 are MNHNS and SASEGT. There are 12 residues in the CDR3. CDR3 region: CASSPGEAEAFF. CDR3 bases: TGTGCCAGCAGTCCGGGGGAGGCTGAAGCTTTCTTT.

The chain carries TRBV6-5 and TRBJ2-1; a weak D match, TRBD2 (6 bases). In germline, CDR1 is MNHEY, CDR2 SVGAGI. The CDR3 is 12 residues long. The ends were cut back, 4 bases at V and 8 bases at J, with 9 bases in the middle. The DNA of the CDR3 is TGTGCCAGCAGTTCGGGGGTCCATGAGCAGTTCTTC. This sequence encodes CASSSGVHEQFF.

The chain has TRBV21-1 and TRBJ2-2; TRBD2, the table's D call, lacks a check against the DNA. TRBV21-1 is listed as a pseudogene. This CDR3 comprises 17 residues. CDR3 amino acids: CASSKGGGTSSSGELFF. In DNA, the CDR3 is TGTGCCAGCAGCAAAGGGGGAGGGACTAGCAGCTCCGGGGAGCTGTTTTTT.

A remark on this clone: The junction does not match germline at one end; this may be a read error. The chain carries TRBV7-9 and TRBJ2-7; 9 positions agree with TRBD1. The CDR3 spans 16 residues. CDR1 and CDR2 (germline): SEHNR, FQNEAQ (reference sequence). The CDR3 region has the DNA TGTTCCAGCAGCCTGAGCCCGGGACAGGGCCTCTACGAGCAGTACTTC. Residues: CSSSLSPGQGLYEQYF.

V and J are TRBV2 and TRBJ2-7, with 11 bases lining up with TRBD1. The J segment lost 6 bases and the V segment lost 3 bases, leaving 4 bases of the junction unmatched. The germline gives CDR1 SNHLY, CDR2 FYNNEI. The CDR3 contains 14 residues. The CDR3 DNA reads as TGTGCCAGCAGTGAGGGACAGGGGGAAGCCGAGCAGTACTTC. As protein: CASSEGQGEAEQYF.